This TCR beta chain was retrieved from a study of control samples from healthy donors and cancer patients. The CDR3 sequence is 15 residues long. Germline lookup yields CDR1 SGHTA and CDR2 FQGNSA. J lost 3 bases, V lost 5 bases, and 9 bases had no gene match. Only in-frame clones appear in the TCRdb table, and some are missing; sequencing was by immunoSEQ multiplex PCR. The sample yields 130,000 or so clones, about 88% seen once. The chain has TRBV7-2 and TRBJ2-7; 8 nucleotides align to TRBD1. Sequencing was performed on blood. The receptor comes from a man aged 45-65 years in good health. DNA for the CDR3: TGTGCCAGCAGCCCAACCAGGGGGCGAAACTACGAGCAGTACTTC. Amino acid sequence: CASSPTRGRNYEQYF.